This entry lists 8 T cell receptor beta chains sequenced from one sample in a study of blood T cell repertoires in COVID-19. Generated by immunoSEQ multiplex PCR, the TCRdb table keeps only in-frame clones and is missing some. The repertoire holds 300,000 or so clones, with about 90% as singletons. The sample taken for sequencing was peripheral blood. The origin of the receptors is a woman between 50 and 59 years old who had recovered from COVID-19.

The chain employs TRBV5-4 and TRBJ1-2; 9 nucleotides match TRBD1. The CDR3 has 16 amino acids. The V segment lost 5 bases and the J segment 8 bases; nucleotides outside the gene matches: 16. CDR1 is SGHNT, CDR2 YYREEE, per germline (reference sequence). The DNA of the CDR3 is TGTGCCAGCAGATCGAGGATCGGGACAGGGCTTGAAGGCTACACCTTC. This gives the protein CASRSRIGTGLEGYTF.

The genes are TRBV13 and TRBJ2-3, with D perhaps matching TRBD1 (6 bases). Germline CDR1 is PRHDT and CDR2 is FYEKMQ (reference sequence). Trimming removed 3 bases from V and 4 bases from J, with 17 bases in between. The CDR3 spans 16 residues. The CDR3 coding sequence is TGTGCCAGCAGCTTTAGGGGGATGGGCGCCCCAGATACGCAGTATTTT. Its protein is CASSFRGMGAPDTQYF.

The rearrangement links TRBV28 to TRBJ2-3, with D uncertain. The V and J ends lost 5 bases and 0 bases respectively, with 12 bases between them. Germline-derived CDR1 and CDR2 are MDHEN and SYDVKM. This CDR3 region has 15 residues. The CDR3 sequence is CASSPQRTSTDTQYF. As DNA, the CDR3 is TGTGCCAGCAGTCCACAGAGAACTAGCACAGATACGCAGTATTTT.

The rearrangement uses TRBV18 and TRBJ1-1, with a weak D call TRBD1 (5 bases). The CDR3 length is 15 residues. V was pared by 0 bases and J by 4 bases, with 12 bases between. Germline V gives CDR1 KGHSH, CDR2 LQKENI. CDR3 sequence reads: CASSPPGAGVTEAFF. The CDR3 nucleotides read TGTGCCAGCTCACCACCAGGGGCTGGGGTCACTGAAGCTTTCTTT.

The rearrangement links TRBV7-3 to TRBJ2-2; 12 bases agree with TRBD2. The V gene's germline CDR1 is SGHTA and CDR2 FQGTGA. This CDR3 has 17 amino acids. The ends lost 5 bases at V and 3 bases at J; junction bases unmatched: 7. The CDR3 DNA reads as TGTGCCAGCAGCGGAAAGGGACTAGCGGGCCACACCGGGGAGCTGTTTTTT. Protein sequence: CASSGKGLAGHTGELFF.

The rearrangement uses TRBV28 and TRBJ1-2; 9 nucleotides align to TRBD1. CDR1 is MDHEN, CDR2 SYDVKM, per germline. J gave up 7 bases and V 5 bases, and 11 bases lay outside the gene matches. The CDR3 totals 15 residues. Here the CDR3 reads CASSTPQGALIGYTF. The CDR3 DNA is TGTGCCAGCAGTACCCCACAGGGGGCGCTTATTGGCTACACCTTC.

This clone was recorded once. The chain joins TRBV28 to TRBJ1-2; D is undetermined. The germline gives CDR1 MDHEN, CDR2 SYDVKM. The CDR3 is made up of 14 amino acids. V was pared by 6 bases and J by 4 bases, with 15 bases between. The CDR3 DNA reads as TGTGCCAGCAGCCCATCGGAGATTTTCTATGGCTACACCTTC. It specifies CASSPSEIFYGYTF.

The V gene is TRBV18, the J gene TRBJ2-7, with 7 bases lining up with TRBD2. V was pared by 0 bases and J by 4 bases, with 6 bases of the junction left unmatched. The germline gives CDR1 KGHSH, CDR2 LQKENI. The CDR3 consists of 15 residues. The CDR3 nucleotides are TGTGCCAGCTCACCACCGGGGGGGAAACGATACGAGCAGTACTTC. It codes for CASSPPGGKRYEQYF.